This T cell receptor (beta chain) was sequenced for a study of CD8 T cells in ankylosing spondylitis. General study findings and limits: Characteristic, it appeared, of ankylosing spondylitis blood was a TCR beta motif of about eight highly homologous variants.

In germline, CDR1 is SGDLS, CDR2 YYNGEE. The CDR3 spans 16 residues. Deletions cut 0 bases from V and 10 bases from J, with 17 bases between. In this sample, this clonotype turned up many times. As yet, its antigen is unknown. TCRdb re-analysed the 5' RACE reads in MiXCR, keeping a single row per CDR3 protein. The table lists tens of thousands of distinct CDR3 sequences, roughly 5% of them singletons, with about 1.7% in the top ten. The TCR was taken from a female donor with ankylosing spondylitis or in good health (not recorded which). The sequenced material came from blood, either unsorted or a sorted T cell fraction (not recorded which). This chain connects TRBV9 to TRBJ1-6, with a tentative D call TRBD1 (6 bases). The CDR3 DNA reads TGTGCCAGCAGCGTAGGACAGGTTACGGGGGGGTCACCCCTCCACTTT. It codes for CASSVGQVTGGSPLHF.